This T cell receptor beta chain comes out of a study of T cell responses to AZD1222 COVID-19 vaccine. Study-wide context: The study pooled second doses at about 4 or about 12 weeks. Findings of the study overall: Breadth and depth of Spike-specific TCRs rose after two AZD1222 doses.

The CDR3 length is 13 residues. Trimming took 3 bases from V and 3 from J; bases not matched to a gene: 3. Per germline, CDR1 DFQATT and CDR2 SNEGSKA (reference sequence). Sequencing used immunoSEQ multiplex PCR; TCRdb keeps in-frame clones, though not all of them. The table includes over 100,000 clones, 80% to 90% detected once. To note about this clone: Its antigen is undetermined.

The origin of this receptor is an adult in good health. This chain links TRBV20-1 with TRBJ2-7, with TRBD1 matching 9 bases. The sequencing here drew on peripheral blood, taken on day 0 of AZD1222 vaccination. The CDR3 loop is CSASWDRVYEQYF. The CDR3 region has the DNA TGCAGTGCTAGTTGGGACAGGGTCTACGAGCAGTACTTC.